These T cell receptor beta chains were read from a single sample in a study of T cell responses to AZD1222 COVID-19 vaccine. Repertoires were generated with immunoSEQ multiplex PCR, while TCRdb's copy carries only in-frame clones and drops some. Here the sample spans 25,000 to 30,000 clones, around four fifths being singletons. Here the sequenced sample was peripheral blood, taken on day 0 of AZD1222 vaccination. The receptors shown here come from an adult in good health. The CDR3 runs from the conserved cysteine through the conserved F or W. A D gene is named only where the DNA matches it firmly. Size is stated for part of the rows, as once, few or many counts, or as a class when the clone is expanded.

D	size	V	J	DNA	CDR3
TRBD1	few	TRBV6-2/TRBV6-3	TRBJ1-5	TGTGCCAGCAGCTCCTGGACAGGGGGCCCTCGGCAGCCCCAGCATTTT	CASSSWTGGPRQPQHF
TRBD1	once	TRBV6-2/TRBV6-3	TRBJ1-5	TGTGCCAGCAGTATACAGGGGTTTGGGCAGCCCCAGCATTTT	CASSIQGFGQPQHF
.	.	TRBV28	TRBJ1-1	TGTGCCAGCACATCAACCATGAGGGGGACGCGGTTAGCTTTCTTT	CASTSTMRGTRLAFF
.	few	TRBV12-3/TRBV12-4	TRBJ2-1	TGTGCCAGCAGGCGTATAGATGAGCAGTTCTTC	CASRRIDEQFF
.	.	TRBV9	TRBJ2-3	TGTGCCAGCAGCGTAGAAGGCTGGGGATCGGGAGATACGCAGTATTTT	CASSVEGWGSGDTQYF
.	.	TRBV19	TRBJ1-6	TGTGCCAGTACCCGGACCTACTCTAATTCACCCCTCCACTTT	CASTRTYSNSPLHF
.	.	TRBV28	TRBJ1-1	TGTGCCAGCAGTCCCTCTAATTTGGCTATAGCTTTCTTT	CASSPSNLAIAFF
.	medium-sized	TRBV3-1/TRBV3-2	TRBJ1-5	TGTGCCAGCAGCCCTCTCGGGACGAAAAGTCAGCCCCAGCATTTT	CASSPLGTKSQPQHF
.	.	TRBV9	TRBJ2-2	TGTGCCAGCAGCGTATCGTCCGGGGAGCTGTTTTTT	CASSVSSGELFF
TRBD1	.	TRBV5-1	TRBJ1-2	TGCGCCAGCAGCTTGGTTACAGGGGTGGGCTATGGCTACACCTTC	CASSLVTGVGYGYTF
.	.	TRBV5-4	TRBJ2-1	TGTGCCAGCACCACCGCGCCGGAAAATGAGCAGTTCTTC	CASTTAPENEQFF
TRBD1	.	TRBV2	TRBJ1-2	TGTGCCAGCAGTAGGGACAGGCCCCAAGGGGGGTATGGCTACACCTTC	CASSRDRPQGGYGYTF
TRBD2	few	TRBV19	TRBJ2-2	TGTGCCAGTAGTATAGATCGGGGGGGCCGCACCGGGGAGCTGTTTTTT	CASSIDRGGRTGELFF
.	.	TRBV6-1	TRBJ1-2	TGTGCCAGCAGTGAAGAGATCACGCAGGACTATGGCTACACCTTC	CASSEEITQDYGYTF
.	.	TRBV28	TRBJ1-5	TGTGCCAGCAGTTTAGGGGGACAGCCCCAGCATTTT	CASSLGGQPQHF
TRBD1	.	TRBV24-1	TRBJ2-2	TGTGCCACCAGCGGGGCCGGGACAGGGAGAACCGGGGAGCTGTTTTTT	CATSGAGTGRTGELFF